This T cell receptor beta chain was recorded in a study of T cell responses to AZD1222 COVID-19 vaccine. Findings of the study overall: The peak T cell response came first, and repertoires were sampled only after it. Reportedly, nearly half of unique spike TCRs recognized epitopes outside B.1.351/B.1.1.7 mutations. Clonal diversity may have been underestimated in mostly white British donors. Among those given AZD1222, only six were seropositive at baseline.

Profiling relied on immunoSEQ multiplex PCR, and the TCRdb table lists in-frame clones only, not all of them. The sample includes about 260,000 clones, roughly 93% of them seen just once. There are 14 residues in the CDR3. V lost 6 bases and J lost 0, with 11 bases in between. The germline V gene encodes CDR1 SEHNR and CDR2 FQNEAQ (reference sequence). A remark on this clone: Antigen specificity is unknown.

This chain uses TRBV7-9 with TRBJ1-1; D gene unclear. Here the sequenced sample was peripheral blood, taken on day 0 of AZD1222 vaccination. This clonotype was obtained from an adult in good health. CDR3 in amino acids: CASSYRPMNTEAFF. DNA for the CDR3: TGTGCCAGCAGTTATCGGCCGATGAACACTGAAGCTTTCTTT. The complete variable domain, with remaining parts taken from reference TRBV7-9 and TRBJ1-1, reads DTGVSQNPRHKITKRGQNVTFRCDPISEHNRLYWYRQTLGQGPEFLTYFQNEAQLEKSRLLSDRFSAERPKGSFSTLEIQRTEQGDSAMYLCASSYRPMNTEAFFGQGTRLTVV.